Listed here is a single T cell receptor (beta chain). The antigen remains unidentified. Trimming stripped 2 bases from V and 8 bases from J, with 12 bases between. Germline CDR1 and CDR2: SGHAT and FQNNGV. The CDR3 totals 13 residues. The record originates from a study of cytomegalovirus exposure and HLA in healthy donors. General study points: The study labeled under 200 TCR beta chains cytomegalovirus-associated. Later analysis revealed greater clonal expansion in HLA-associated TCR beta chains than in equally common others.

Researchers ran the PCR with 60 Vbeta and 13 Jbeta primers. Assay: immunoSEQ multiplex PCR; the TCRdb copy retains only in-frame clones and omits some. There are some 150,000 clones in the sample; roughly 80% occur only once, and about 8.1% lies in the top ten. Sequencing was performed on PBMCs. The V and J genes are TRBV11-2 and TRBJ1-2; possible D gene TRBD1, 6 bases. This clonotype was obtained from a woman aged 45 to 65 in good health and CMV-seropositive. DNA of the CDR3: TGTGCCAGCAGCTTATGGGGGGGGCTCGGCTACACCTTC. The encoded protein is CASSLWGGLGYTF. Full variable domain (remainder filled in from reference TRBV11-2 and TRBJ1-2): EAGVAQSPRYKIIEKRQSVAFWCNPISGHATLYWYQQILGQGPKLLIQFQNNGVVDDSQLPKDRFSAERLKGVDSTLKIQPAKLEDSAVYLCASSLWGGLGYTFGSGTRLTVV.